Presented here are 30 T cell receptor beta chains from one specimen sequenced in a study of blood T cell repertoires in COVID-19. Produced via immunoSEQ multiplex PCR; TCRdb's table is partial and in-frame only. Of a few hundred thousand clones listed, over 75% are singletons. Specimen: PBMCs or T cells enriched from blood (not recorded which). The origin of the receptors is a woman aged 18-29 years who had recovered from COVID-19.

The CDR3, as DNA: TGTGCCAGTACCCTGGGGGCCCTTTTTTCTAACTATGGCTACACCTTC. It encodes CASTLGALFSNYGYTF. The chain couples TRBV19 to TRBJ1-2; D may be TRBD1 (6 bases). This CDR3 is 16 amino acids long. Germline CDR1 reads LNHDA; CDR2 reads SQIVND (reference sequence). V lost 7 bases, J lost 0 bases, and 18 bases lay in between.

This clone was picked up a small number of times. The chain combines TRBV30 with TRBJ1-2; 12 bases map to TRBD1. This CDR3 is 15 amino acids long. CDR1 is GTSNPN, CDR2 SVGIG, per germline (reference sequence). V shed 3 bases and J 4 bases; nucleotides not matched to a gene: 6. The CDR3 DNA reads TGTGCCTGGAGATCCGGGACAGGGGGCTTCTATGGCTACACCTTC. This translates into CAWRSGTGGFYGYTF.

V usage is TRBV11-2 and J usage is TRBJ1-1, with no clear D. Looked up from germline, CDR1 is SGHAT and CDR2 is FQNNGV. Trimming took off 4 bases at V and 1 base at J, with 10 bases between the two ends. The CDR3 has 14 residues. CDR3 sequence: CASSSSYTNTEAFF. The CDR3 nucleotides read TGTGCCAGCAGCTCCTCCTATACGAACACTGAAGCTTTCTTT.

This sequence joins TRBV10-1 and TRBJ2-2, with D hard to call. Germline V gene sequence: CDR1 WNHNN, CDR2 SYGVQD (reference sequence). The CDR3 totals 17 residues. V was shortened by 3 bases and J by 0 bases, with 14 bases between the two germline ends. CDR3 sequence: CASSDSLAGPNTGELFF. The CDR3 region has the DNA TGCGCCAGCAGTGACTCGTTGGCTGGGCCGAACACCGGGGAGCTGTTTTTT.

The chain carries TRBV11-2 and TRBJ1-6, with a possible D match to TRBD1 (5 bases). The V gene lost 3 bases and the J gene lost 5 bases, with 8 bases spanning the gap. CDR1 is SGHAT, CDR2 FQNNGV, per germline. This CDR3 is built from 14 residues. The CDR3 sequence: CASSLARDNSPLHF. The CDR3 bases are TGTGCCAGCAGCTTGGCCAGGGATAATTCACCCCTCCACTTT.

This clone has just a few counts. Distinct nucleotide sequences in the sample also encode this CDR3. J is TRBJ1-1 and V is TRBV18, with a possible D match to TRBD1 (5 bases). The CDR3 is 13 amino acids. Trimming took off 3 bases at V and 4 bases at J, with 9 bases between the two ends. The germline CDR1 and CDR2 sequences are KGHSH and LQKENI. CDR3 residues: CASSPQGGTEAFF. The CDR3, as DNA: TGTGCCAGCTCACCTCAGGGTGGCACTGAAGCTTTCTTT.

In this sample, this clone turned up a few times. This chain connects TRBV9 to TRBJ2-7; 11 nucleotides line up with TRBD2. Germline V gene sequence: CDR1 SGDLS, CDR2 YYNGEE. V lost 4 bases and J lost 1; bases outside the gene matches: 7. The CDR3 consists of 16 residues. CDR3: CASSPVLAGGSYEQYF. For the CDR3, the DNA is TGTGCCAGCAGCCCAGTATTAGCGGGAGGGTCCTACGAGCAGTACTTC.

This chain connects TRBV10-3 to TRBJ2-3, with D perhaps matching TRBD2 (6 bases). Germline V lookup: CDR1 ENHRY, CDR2 SYGVKD. The CDR3 runs 16 residues. Trimming cost V 8 bases and J 0 bases, with 18 bases left between them. CDR3 bases: TGTGCCATCGGCGCCTCGGGAGCAACTAGCACAGATACGCAGTATTTT. Its protein is CAIGASGATSTDTQYF.

The J gene is TRBJ1-2, the V gene TRBV7-2; tentatively, D is TRBD1 (5 bases). V gave up 3 bases and J gave up 0 bases, with 8 bases separating them. CDR1 and CDR2 from the germline V gene are SGHTA and FQGNSA. The CDR3 is made up of 14 amino acids. Here the CDR3 DNA reads TGTGCCAGCAGCTTGGGGGGAACTAACTATGGCTACACCTTC. This encodes CASSLGGTNYGYTF.

The gene calls are TRBV5-1 and TRBJ1-3; D ambiguous. Germline CDR1 and CDR2: SGHRS and YFSETQ. This CDR3 spans 16 amino acids. V dropped 3 bases and J dropped 0 bases, with 13 bases sitting between them. The CDR3 DNA sequence: TGCGCCAGCAGCTCGGTCGTCTCCGGCTCTGGAAACACCATATATTTT. It translates to CASSSVVSGSGNTIYF.

The V call is TRBV7-9, the J call TRBJ1-2, with D tentatively TRBD1 (5 bases). The CDR3 has 15 amino acids. Trimming stripped 5 bases from V and 6 bases from J, with 19 bases between. The germline CDR1 and CDR2 sequences are SEHNR and FQNEAQ (reference sequence). The CDR3 coding sequence is TGTGCCAGCAGCGCGGCGGCTAGGGAGGGGAATGGCTACACCTTC. Protein: CASSAAAREGNGYTF. Together with reference TRBV7-9 and TRBJ1-2, the CDR3 gives the full variable domain: DTGVSQNPRHKITKRGQNVTFRCDPISEHNRLYWYRQTLGQGPEFLTYFQNEAQLEKSRLLSDRFSAERPKGSFSTLEIQRTEQGDSAMYLCASSAAAREGNGYTFGSGTRLTVV.

DNA for the CDR3: TGTGCCAGCTCTCAACGGGGTCAGGGGTACAATCAGCCCCAGCATTTT. Translation: CASSQRGQGYNQPQHF. The chain links TRBV18 to TRBJ1-5, with a tentative D call TRBD1 (6 bases). CDR1 is KGHSH and CDR2 is LQKENI in the germline V gene. V was clipped by 6 bases and J by 3 bases, with 18 bases between them. This CDR3 has 16 residues.

On this clone itself: This sample includes further DNA sequences coding for the same CDR3. The CDR3 region is CASSLVQGNYGYTF. The DNA for the CDR3 is TGCGCCAGCAGCTTGGTACAGGGAAACTATGGCTACACCTTC. The chain recombines TRBV5-1 with TRBJ1-2; D might be TRBD1 (6 bases). Between the trimmed V and J ends, which lost 0 bases and 2 bases, there was a span of 8 bases. The germline gives CDR1 SGHRS, CDR2 YFSETQ. The CDR3 contains 14 residues. Complete variable domain (other parts from reference TRBV5-1 and TRBJ1-2): KAGVTQTPRYLIKTRGQQVTLSCSPISGHRSVSWYQQTPGQGLQFLFEYFSETQRNKGNFPGRFSGRQFSNSRSEMNVSTLELGDSALYLCASSLVQGNYGYTFGSGTRLTVV.

V gene TRBV6-2 or TRBV6-3 combines with J gene TRBJ1-2; the match to TRBD1 covers 9 bases. In germline, CDR1 is MNHEY, CDR2 SVGEGT. The CDR3 extends over 14 amino acids. The V gene end was trimmed by 2 bases and the J gene end by 5 bases; junction bases not matched to a gene: 3. CDR3 residues: CASSYGDRVYGYTF. The DNA for the CDR3 is TGTGCCAGCAGTTACGGGGACAGGGTTTATGGCTACACCTTC.

This sequence joins TRBV10-2 and TRBJ1-5; a possible D gene is TRBD1 (5 bases). Looked up from germline, CDR1 is WSHSY and CDR2 is SAAADI. Trimming took 0 bases from V and 2 from J, leaving 5 bases between them. CDR3 size: 14 residues. The CDR3 nucleotides read TGCGCCAGCAGTGAGTCAGGGGGCAATCAGCCCCAGCATTTT. It codes for CASSESGGNQPQHF.

This chain uses TRBV9 with TRBJ2-3; D is possibly TRBD2 (5 bases). CDR3 length: 15 amino acids. The V end was cut by 6 bases, the J end by 1 base, with 15 bases between. The germline gives CDR1 SGDLS, CDR2 YYNGEE. The CDR3 DNA reads as TGTGCCAGCACCCTACTAGACGCTCGCACAGATACGCAGTATTTT. It encodes CASTLLDARTDTQYF.

The V gene is TRBV7-2, the J gene TRBJ1-1; possible D gene TRBD1, 5 bases. CDR1 SGHTA and CDR2 FQGNSA come from the germline V gene. This CDR3 region has 14 residues. Trimming left V 4 bases short and J 5 bases short, with 14 bases between. The CDR3 loop reads CASSWTPGLTEAFF. The DNA for the CDR3 is TGTGCCAGCAGCTGGACCCCAGGGCTAACTGAAGCTTTCTTT.

This chain links TRBV18 with TRBJ2-5, with 11 bases identical to TRBD2. J gave up 5 bases and V 1 base, and 9 bases lay outside the gene matches. Germline assignment: CDR1 KGHSH and CDR2 LQKENI. CDR3 size: 17 residues. CDR3 amino acids: CASSPLRETSGVETQYF. In DNA form, the CDR3 reads TGTGCCAGCTCACCACTACGAGAGACTAGCGGGGTGGAGACCCAGTACTTC.

This clone was counted a few times. Other DNA sequences in this specimen translate into the identical CDR3. V is TRBV27 and J is TRBJ1-1, with TRBD1 as a possible D gene (6 bases). Looked up from germline, CDR1 is MNHEY and CDR2 is SMNVEV (reference sequence). The V gene lost 3 bases and the J gene lost 5 bases, with 16 bases spanning the gap. The CDR3 sequence is 15 residues long. CDR3 DNA: TGTGCCAGCAGTTTCCGGGGCCAGGGGTGGACTGAAGCTTTCTTT. This gives the protein CASSFRGQGWTEAFF.

The chain is built from TRBV15 and TRBJ1-4; a weak D match, TRBD1 (5 bases). The CDR3 consists of 16 residues. V was trimmed by 0 bases and J by 8 bases, leaving 16 bases between them. Germline CDR1 reads LNHNV; CDR2 reads YYDKDF (reference sequence). CDR3 sequence: CATSRDERGIGEKLFF. The CDR3 coding sequence is TGTGCCACCAGCAGAGATGAGCGGGGCATTGGCGAAAAACTGTTTTTT.

The chain carries TRBV5-1 and TRBJ2-1; 7 nucleotides agree with TRBD1. Looked up from germline, CDR1 is SGHRS and CDR2 is YFSETQ. The CDR3 runs to 16 residues. Losses at the gene ends were 4 bases for V and 0 bases for J; bases not matched to a gene: 7. In DNA form, the CDR3 reads TGCGCCAGCAGCATAGGGACAGACCTCTCCTACAATGAGCAGTTCTTC. Amino acids: CASSIGTDLSYNEQFF.

The V gene is TRBV28, the J gene TRBJ1-5, with D possibly matching TRBD1 (6 bases). CDR3 size: 12 residues. V was clipped by 5 bases and J by 7 bases, with 9 bases between them. Germline V gene lookup returns CDR1 MDHEN and CDR2 SYDVKM. The CDR3 nucleotides read TGTGCCAGCAGTCTCACAGGGCAGCCCCAGCATTTT. Encoded protein: CASSLTGQPQHF.

The rearrangement links TRBV6-5 to TRBJ1-1; 7 nucleotides agree with TRBD1. This CDR3 has 16 amino acids. V gave up 4 bases and J gave up 6 bases; unmatched junction bases: 14. The germline V gene has CDR1 MNHEY and CDR2 SVGAGI. CDR3 residues: CASSFSTNRQGAEAFF. The CDR3 bases are TGTGCCAGCAGTTTCTCCACCAATAGACAGGGCGCTGAAGCTTTCTTT.

This sequence joins TRBV27 and TRBJ1-6; TRBD1 aligns across 10 bases. This CDR3 comprises 16 residues. Germline CDR1 MNHEY, CDR2 SMNVEV (reference sequence). V shed 2 bases, J shed 7 bases, and the junction held 5 bases outside the gene matches. The CDR3 reads CASSLEWGQGNSPLHF. In nucleotides, the CDR3 is TGTGCCAGCAGTTTAGAGTGGGGACAGGGGAATTCACCCCTCCACTTT.

The chain employs TRBV21-1 and TRBJ2-2; whether TRBD2, the table's D call, matches the DNA was not checked. TRBV21-1 constitutes a pseudogene. The CDR3 covers 19 residues. CDR3 residues: CASTWGSGRRKTNTGELFF. CDR3 bases: TGTGCCAGCACCTGGGGTAGCGGGAGGAGAAAGACGAACACCGGGGAGCTGTTTTTT.

The chain employs TRBV27 and TRBJ2-7; perhaps TRBD1 as D (6 bases). CDR1 is MNHEY and CDR2 is SMNVEV in the germline V gene (reference sequence). The CDR3 length is 14 residues. The V end lost 5 bases, the J end lost 0 bases, and 11 bases lay between the germline ends. The CDR3 DNA reads as TGTGCCAGCAGTCGCCAGGGGAGCTCCTACGAGCAGTACTTC. This gives the protein CASSRQGSSYEQYF.

This chain joins TRBV20-1 and TRBJ2-3, with 11 nucleotides matching TRBD2. V gave up 3 bases and J gave up 1 base; unmatched junction bases: 3. The CDR3 sequence is 15 residues long. CDR1 and CDR2 from the germline V gene are DFQATT and SNEGSKA (reference sequence). The CDR3 DNA follows: TGCAGTGCTAGTCTTAGCGGGAGGGGCACAGATACGCAGTATTTT. Its translation is CSASLSGRGTDTQYF.

This clone was counted a few times. The chain employs TRBV7-9 and TRBJ2-7; 10 nucleotides agree with TRBD1. The V gene's germline CDR1 is SEHNR and CDR2 FQNEAQ (reference sequence). J gave up 6 bases and V 4 bases, and 6 bases lay outside the gene matches. The CDR3 runs 14 residues. The chain's CDR3 is CASSSGQGTLEQYF. CDR3 coding DNA: TGTGCCAGCAGCTCGGGACAGGGGACCCTCGAGCAGTACTTC.

This clone was observed a single time. The rearrangement uses TRBV19 and TRBJ1-1; D uncertain. From germline, CDR1 is LNHDA and CDR2 SQIVND (reference sequence). The ends were cut back, 7 bases at V and 8 bases at J, with 14 bases in the middle. This CDR3 is 12 amino acids long. CDR3 region: CASNLGRGEAFF. CDR3 nucleotides: TGTGCCAGTAACCTCGGGCGGGGAGAAGCTTTCTTT.

The chain uses TRBV5-1 and TRBJ1-2; 8 positions match TRBD1. The CDR3 contains 13 residues. With 4 bases clipped from V and 3 bases from J, the junction kept 2 bases outside the gene matches. Germline V gene data show CDR1 as SGHRS and CDR2 as YFSETQ. The CDR3 DNA reads TGCGCCAGCAGCATGGGACAGGACTATGGCTACACCTTC. Translating gives CASSMGQDYGYTF. Full variable domain (rest looked up from reference TRBV5-1 and TRBJ1-2): KAGVTQTPRYLIKTRGQQVTLSCSPISGHRSVSWYQQTPGQGLQFLFEYFSETQRNKGNFPGRFSGRQFSNSRSEMNVSTLELGDSALYLCASSMGQDYGYTFGSGTRLTVV.